This TCR beta chain was sequenced during a study of Ad26.COV2.S vaccination and SARS-CoV-2 variants. Germline V gene lookup returns CDR1 SGHKS and CDR2 YYEKEE (reference sequence). Trimming shortened V by 4 bases and J by 0 bases, and 14 bases separated the two germline ends. The CDR3 length is 16 residues. Repertoires were generated with immunoSEQ multiplex PCR, while TCRdb's copy carries only in-frame clones and drops some. The sample includes about 180,000 clones, around nine tenths of them seen just once. The study, taken as a whole, reports: Measurements of TCR breadth and depth may have given underestimates of the total T cell responses.

Points on this clone: Its target is not known.

This clonotype was sampled from a human donor who had recovered from COVID-19. The sequencing used peripheral blood, collected after recovery from COVID-19. This chain uses TRBV5-5 with TRBJ1-5, with D tentatively TRBD1 (5 bases). CDR3 protein: CASSPDATGSNQPQHF. DNA for the CDR3: TGTGCCAGCAGCCCGGACGCCACAGGTAGCAATCAGCCCCAGCATTTT.